The next 8 T cell receptor beta chains were all read from a single sample in a study of beta chain features in type 1 diabetes. TCRB transcripts that were expressed got sequenced, as all of the isolated RNA had been reverse transcribed. Measured with immunoSEQ multiplex PCR; TCRdb has only the in-frame clones, and not every one. The table shows more than 300,000 clones, with around 16% occurring only once. What was sequenced was naive CD4+ T cells from blood. These TCRs come from a young woman in good health.

This chain uses TRBV11-2 with TRBJ2-7; D is undetermined. This CDR3 is built from 14 residues. V dropped 5 bases and J dropped 2 bases, with 13 bases sitting between them. Germline V gene sequence: CDR1 SGHAT, CDR2 FQNNGV. CDR3 DNA: TGTGCCAGCAGCCCAGGAAGGTCAGCCTACGAGCAGTACTTC. It encodes CASSPGRSAYEQYF.

V and J are TRBV5-1 and TRBJ2-5; 9 nucleotides match TRBD1. V lost 1 base, J lost 6 bases, and 7 bases stayed unmatched. Germline CDR1 SGHRS, CDR2 YFSETQ. This CDR3 is 15 amino acids long. The CDR3 DNA reads TGCGCCAGCAGCTTGCGCGGGACAGGGAAACAGACCCAGTACTTC. Translating gives CASSLRGTGKQTQYF.

This clone showed up just a few times. The chain links TRBV4-1 to TRBJ1-5; 7 nucleotides match TRBD1. Unmatched junction bases numbered 8, after V lost 3 bases and J lost 3 bases. Germline V gives CDR1 MGHRA, CDR2 YSYEKL. The CDR3 is 16 residues long. CDR3 nucleotides: TGCGCCAGCAGCCAGCTATGGACAGGATCCAATCAGCCCCAGCATTTT. Translation: CASSQLWTGSNQPQHF.

The chain couples TRBV10-1 to TRBJ2-1; 10 nucleotides match TRBD1. With 6 bases clipped from V and 6 bases from J, the junction kept 20 bases outside the gene matches. This CDR3 comprises 19 residues. The germline V gene encodes CDR1 WNHNN and CDR2 SYGVQD (reference sequence). DNA of the CDR3: TGCGCCAGCAGCGCTCCCCGGGACAGGGGAGGTCCGAGGGGCAATGAGCAGTTCTTC. It specifies CASSAPRDRGGPRGNEQFF.

In the case of this clone: Germline is not matched at one junction end, which may reflect a read error. The gene calls are TRBV29-1 and TRBJ2-1; TRBD2 aligns across 9 bases. Germline loops: CDR1 SQVTM, CDR2 ANQGSEA. The CDR3 loop spans 14 amino acids. The CDR3 nucleotides are TGCAGCGTTGGGCGGGGGGGTGACCCCGGAGGGAGGCTCTTC. This gives the protein CSVGRGGDPGGRLF.

The chain carries TRBV15 and TRBJ2-7; 11 bases match TRBD2. Trimming removed 0 bases from V and 4 bases from J; junction bases left unmatched: 2. The CDR3 consists of 15 residues. Germline values: CDR1 LNHNV, CDR2 YYDKDF (reference sequence). CDR3 sequence reads: CATSRDPSGRYEQYF. In nucleotides, the CDR3 is TGTGCCACCAGCAGAGATCCTAGCGGGAGGTACGAGCAGTACTTC.

This clone has just a few counts. The genes are TRBV4-3 and TRBJ2-3; maybe TRBD2 (6 bases). Germline CDR1 is LGHNA and CDR2 is YSLEER. The CDR3 extends over 14 amino acids. Trimming left V 8 bases short and J 6 bases short, with 18 bases between. CDR3 sequence: CASGSGVPGDTQYF. DNA for the CDR3: TGCGCCAGCGGTAGCGGAGTTCCCGGGGATACGCAGTATTTT.

This chain connects TRBV29-1 to TRBJ2-1, with 8 nucleotides matching TRBD1. CDR1 and CDR2 (germline): SQVTM, ANQGSEA. The CDR3 has 13 residues. Trimming removed 5 bases from V and 4 bases from J; junction bases left unmatched: 4. As DNA, the CDR3 is TGCAGCGTTCGGGACAGGCCATACAATGAGCAGTTCTTC. Amino acid sequence: CSVRDRPYNEQFF.